A single sample gave rise to the 16 T cell receptor beta chains below, sequenced in a study of blood T cell repertoires in COVID-19. Sequencing was performed with immunoSEQ multiplex PCR; in TCRdb, only in-frame clones are kept and a portion is missing. Of about 150,000 clones listed, roughly 86% were seen once; the top ten hold less than 3%. Sequences were obtained from peripheral blood. The receptors shown here come from a woman older than 75 with COVID-19, enrolled during active disease.

V gene TRBV6-5 combines with J gene TRBJ1-1; D gene uncertain. Germline CDR1 is MNHEY and CDR2 is SVGAGI. There are 15 residues in the CDR3. Between the trimmed V and J ends, which lost 0 bases and 0 bases, there was a span of 8 bases. Written as DNA, the CDR3 is TGTGCCAGCAGTTACTCCGGGATGATGAACACTGAAGCTTTCTTT. Its translation is CASSYSGMMNTEAFF.

This clone came up a few times. This sequence joins TRBV7-2 and TRBJ1-1; no clear D. Trimming pared 0 bases from V and 5 bases from J, leaving 7 bases between. This CDR3 is 13 amino acids long. CDR1 is SGHTA, CDR2 FQGNSA, per germline. The DNA of the CDR3 is TGTGCCAGCAGCTTAGCGCTCGGGACTGAAGCTTTCTTT. Translated: CASSLALGTEAFF. The complete variable domain, with remaining parts taken from reference TRBV7-2 and TRBJ1-1, reads GAGVSQSPSNKVTEKGKDVELRCDPISGHTALYWYRQSLGQGLEFLIYFQGNSAPDKSGLPSDRFSAERTGGSVSTLTIQRTQQEDSAVYLCASSLALGTEAFFGQGTRLTVV.

The chain combines TRBV18 with TRBJ2-7; maybe TRBD2 (5 bases). The ends were cut back, 1 base at V and 5 bases at J, with 6 bases in the middle. This CDR3 has 12 residues. In germline, CDR1 is KGHSH, CDR2 LQKENI. CDR3 DNA: TGTGCCAGCTCACCACTCGGGAACGAGCAGTACTTC. Its translation: CASSPLGNEQYF.

The chain uses TRBV7-6 and TRBJ1-3; D may be TRBD1 (6 bases). CDR3 length: 18 residues. Trimming removed 5 bases from V and 0 bases from J, with 20 bases in between. Looked up from germline, CDR1 is SGHVS and CDR2 is FNYEAQ. Here the CDR3 DNA reads TGTGCCAGCAGCCCGGGGTTAGTGGGGGCCAGCTCTGGAAACACCATATATTTT. This gives the protein CASSPGLVGASSGNTIYF.

The chain links TRBV3-1 (or the pseudogene TRBV3-2) to TRBJ2-7; D is uncertain. V was clipped by 2 bases and J by 0 bases, with 14 bases between them. CDR3 size: 16 residues. In germline, CDR1 is LGHDT, CDR2 YNNKEL (reference sequence). The CDR3, as DNA: TGTGCCAGCAGCCAATCGCAGGCCGAGTACTCCTACGAGCAGTACTTC. It codes for CASSQSQAEYSYEQYF.

The sample holds a few counts of this clone. The chain recombines TRBV30 with TRBJ2-7, with 9 bases aligning to TRBD1. Germline CDR1 and CDR2: GTSNPN and SVGIG (reference sequence). The CDR3 totals 12 residues. Trimming at V came to 5 bases and at J to 3 bases, leaving 2 bases not matched to a gene. The CDR3 bases are TGTGCCTGGGACAGGGGGAGCTACGAGCAGTACTTC. Amino acids: CAWDRGSYEQYF.

V usage is TRBV7-8 and J usage is TRBJ2-7; D might be TRBD1 (6 bases). CDR3 length: 11 amino acids. V was cut by 4 bases and J by 6 bases, with 7 bases left in between. The germline gives CDR1 SGHVS, CDR2 FQNEAQ. The CDR3 spells CASSSTGEQYF. The CDR3 region has the DNA TGTGCCAGCAGCTCGACAGGCGAGCAGTACTTC. The complete variable domain, with remaining parts taken from reference TRBV7-8 and TRBJ2-7, reads GAGVSQSPRYKVAKRGQDVALRCDPISGHVSLFWYQQALGQGPEFLTYFQNEAQLDKSGLPSDRFFAERPEGSVSTLKIQRTQQEDSAVYLCASSSTGEQYFGPGTRLTVT.

A word on this clone: A read error may produce the germline difference seen at one junction end. The rearrangement links TRBV10-3 to TRBJ1-2, with TRBD1 matching 8 bases. The CDR3 has 16 amino acids. Per the germline V gene, CDR1 is ENHRY and CDR2 is SYGVKD. The CDR3: CAISGRGQGLNYGYTF. In DNA form, the CDR3 reads TGTGCCATCAGTGGGAGAGGACAGGGCCTAAACTACGGCTACACCTTC.

About this clone: Its ends do not fully match the called genes, so a read error is possible. V usage is TRBV5-1 and J usage is TRBJ1-1; unclear D gene. Per the germline V gene, CDR1 is SGHRS and CDR2 is YFSETQ. This CDR3 is 13 amino acids long. CDR3 sequence (DNA): TGCGCCAGCAGCTTGGGGCCCAACATTGAAGCTTTCTTT. Its translation is CASSLGPNIEAFF. The variable domain in full, with the rest retrieved from reference TRBV5-1 and TRBJ1-1, is KAGVTQTPRYLIKTRGQQVTLSCSPISGHRSVSWYQQTPGQGLQFLFEYFSETQRNKGNFPGRFSGRQFSNSRSEMNVSTLELGDSALYLCASSLGPNIEAFFGQGTRLTVV.

The chain joins TRBV18 to TRBJ1-1; the D gene is possibly TRBD1 (6 bases). The V end was cut by 1 base, the J end by 5 bases, with 17 bases between. Germline lookup yields CDR1 KGHSH and CDR2 LQKENI. CDR3 length equals 16 residues. This CDR3 is CASSPRVAGDGTEAFF. The CDR3 region has the DNA TGTGCCAGCTCACCACGAGTCGCAGGGGACGGGACTGAAGCTTTCTTT.

The chain uses TRBV7-9 and TRBJ2-3; D is possibly TRBD1 (6 bases). Trimming removed 5 bases from V and 2 bases from J, with 11 bases in between. The germline CDR1 and CDR2 sequences are SEHNR and FQNEAQ (reference sequence). This CDR3 is 14 amino acids long. CDR3 coding DNA: TGTGCCAGCAGCCCCGGACAGATCACAGATACGCAGTATTTT. This sequence encodes CASSPGQITDTQYF.

The CDR3: CASSPYPGTSGTYEQFF. In DNA form, the CDR3 reads TGTGCCAGCAGCCCTTACCCCGGGACTAGCGGGACCTATGAGCAGTTCTTC. V and J are TRBV13 and TRBJ2-1; 13 positions agree with TRBD2. There are 17 residues in the CDR3. CDR1 and CDR2 from the germline V gene are PRHDT and FYEKMQ (reference sequence). Trimming took 5 bases from V and 8 from J; bases not matched to a gene: 12.

The sample holds a few counts of this clone. This rearrangement joins TRBV7-8 to TRBJ2-2, with 8 bases aligning to TRBD1. The CDR3 sequence is 18 residues long. V was pared by 5 bases and J by 3 bases, with 14 bases of the junction left unmatched. Germline V gene data show CDR1 as SGHVS and CDR2 as FQNEAQ. This CDR3 is CASSEIPLTGGYTGELFF. In DNA, the CDR3 is TGTGCCAGCAGCGAAATCCCCCTCACAGGGGGGTACACCGGGGAGCTGTTTTTT.

The gene calls are TRBV18 and TRBJ1-1; 12 bases fit TRBD1. With V trimmed by 1 base and J by 2 bases, 2 bases remained unmatched. The germline V gene encodes CDR1 KGHSH and CDR2 LQKENI. The CDR3 has 16 amino acids. CDR3 sequence (DNA): TGTGCCAGCTCACCACAGGGACAGGGGGCCAACACTGAAGCTTTCTTT. Amino acid sequence: CASSPQGQGANTEAFF.

The DNA of the CDR3 is TGTGCCAGCAGTTTAGGCGGGGGAATTGAGCAGTTCTTC. Amino acid sequence: CASSLGGGIEQFF. The chain links TRBV12-3 or TRBV12-4 to TRBJ2-1; TRBD2 matches 7 bases. Trimming removed 1 base from V and 9 bases from J; junction bases left unmatched: 3. The CDR3 spans 13 residues.

The genes are TRBV3-1 (or the pseudogene TRBV3-2) and TRBJ2-3; the match to TRBD2 covers 8 bases. V shed 0 bases and J 12 bases; nucleotides not matched to a gene: 8. Per the germline V gene, CDR1 is LGHDT and CDR2 is YNNKEL (reference sequence). The length of the CDR3 is 14 residues. The CDR3 region is CASSQDTTSGPQYF. The CDR3 DNA reads TGTGCCAGCAGCCAAGATACAACTAGCGGCCCTCAGTATTTT.